A selection of T cell receptor beta chains follows, all from one sample in a study of metastatic and nonmetastatic thyroid tumors. MiXCR re-clonotyped the PCR reads for TCRdb. The table includes around 13,000 clones, around 21% detected once. Sequenced sample: adjacent normal tissue. The receptors stem from a female donor with papillary thyroid cancer or a benign thyroid nodule (not recorded which). Some clones in this sample may be carry-over from other donors' samples. Each CDR3 is given with its conserved first and last residue. D genes are given only for firm matches. The size of a clone is reported for some rows only, either as once, few or many, or as a class for expanded clones.

length	size	D	V	J	CDR3	DNA
12	few	-	TRBV7-9	TRBJ2-7	CASSLGSVEQYF	TGTGCCAGCAGCTTAGGGTCCGTCGAGCAGTACTTC
15	medium-sized	-	TRBV28	TRBJ2-1	CASTPDGRLYNEQFF	TGTGCCAGCACTCCCGATGGACGCCTCTACAATGAGCAGTTCTTC
15	-	-	TRBV9	TRBJ2-2	CASSVDILNTGELFF	TGTGCCAGCAGTGTAGACATCCTGAACACCGGGGAGCTGTTTTTT
15	-	-	TRBV27	TRBJ1-2	CAISHRAGFSYGYTF	TGTGCGATCAGTCACCGGGCAGGGTTTAGCTATGGCTACACCTTC
15	-	-	TRBV9	TRBJ2-3	CASSVGAASTDKKYF	TGTGCCAGCAGCGTCGGAGCGGCTAGCACAGATAAGAAGTATTTT
15	many	TRBD1	TRBV10-3	TRBJ1-1	CAIRRQGEGDTEAFF	TGTGCCATCAGGAGACAGGGGGAAGGGGACACTGAAGCTTTCTTT
14	many	TRBD1	TRBV27	TRBJ2-7	CASSLGTGSYEQYF	TGTGCCAGCAGTCTAGGGACAGGGAGCTACGAGCAGTACTTC
13	-	-	TRBV5-1	TRBJ1-2	CARSRDTNYGYAF	TGCGCCAGATCCAGGGATACTAACTATGGCTACGCCTTC
14	many	TRBD1	TRBV20-1	TRBJ1-1	CSARPGQGIFKAFF	TGCAGTGCTAGGCCGGGACAGGGGATATTTAAAGCTTTCTTT
16	many	-	TRBV5-5	TRBJ2-7	CASSILGALGSYEQYF	TGTGCCAGCAGTATCCTCGGGGCTCTGGGCTCCTACGAGCAGTACTTC
14	-	-	TRBV2	TRBJ2-2	CAGSDRRNTGELFF	TGTGCCGGTAGTGACAGGAGGAACACCGGGGAGCTGTTTTTT
18	many	TRBD1	TRBV5-1	TRBJ1-3	CASSSPDRGGNSGNTIYF	TGCGCCAGCAGCTCTCCGGACAGGGGCGGCAACTCTGGAAACACCATATATTTT
15	many	TRBD1	TRBV13	TRBJ1-2	CASSLGGQNIYGYTF	TGTGCCAGCAGCTTAGGGGGACAGAATATCTATGGCTACACCTTC
13	medium-sized	-	TRBV19	TRBJ1-5	CASSSGAWGPQHF	TGTGCCAGTAGTAGCGGGGCCTGGGGGCCCCAGCATTTT
13	-	TRBD1	TRBV7-2	TRBJ2-1	CASSLTGTGKWFF	TGTGCCAGCAGCTTGACCGGGACAGGGAAGTGGTTCTTC
13	-	-	TRBV6-1	TRBJ1-1	CASRQVGGTEAFF	TGTGCCAGCCGCCAGGTCGGTGGAACTGAAGCTTTCTTT
12	few	-	TRBV6-1	TRBJ2-7	CASSGVSYEQYF	TGTGCCAGCAGTGGGGTTTCCTACGAGCAGTACTTC
14	medium-sized	TRBD1	TRBV30	TRBJ1-2	CAWSLTGVNYGYTF	TGTGCCTGGAGTCTGACAGGGGTAAACTATGGCTACACCTTC
15	-	-	TRBV6-1	TRBJ2-7	CASSVPRGSSYEQYF	TGCGCCAGCAGTGTCCCCAGGGGTTCCTCCTACGAGCAGTACTTC
12	-	-	TRBV12-3/TRBV12-4	TRBJ2-7	CATSEGLYEQYF	TGTGCCACTTCGGAGGGCCTGTACGAGCAGTACTTC
13	many	-	TRBV6-5	TRBJ1-4	CASSYGGGGKPFF	TGTGCCAGCAGTTACGGAGGTGGGGGAAAACCGTTTTTT
14	many	TRBD2	TRBV7-8	TRBJ2-5	CASSLSGTTGTQYF	TGTGCCAGCAGCTTATCTGGGACTACCGGGACCCAGTACTTC
13	many	TRBD2	TRBV20-1	TRBJ2-1	CSAGLAEYNEQFF	TGCAGTGCCGGACTAGCGGAGTACAATGAGCAGTTCTTC
11	few	-	TRBV5-5	TRBJ2-7	CASTQGNEQYF	TGTGCCAGCACCCAGGGAAACGAGCAGTACTTC
13	many	-	TRBV6-1	TRBJ2-5	CASSRLARETQYF	TGTGCCAGCAGTCGGCTAGCGAGGGAGACCCAGTACTTC
14	medium-sized	-	TRBV5-1	TRBJ1-1	CASSFAGFDTEAFF	TGCGCCAGCAGCTTCGCAGGGTTTGACACTGAAGCTTTCTTT
15	few	-	TRBV2	TRBJ2-3	CASSEGRSYADTQYF	TGTGCCAGCAGTGAAGGAAGATCGTATGCGGATACGCAGTATTTT
11	-	-	TRBV28	TRBJ1-1	CASGTRIEAFF	TGTGCCAGCGGGACAAGGATTGAAGCTTTCTTT
16	-	-	TRBV5-6	TRBJ2-2	CASSQLVEMNTGELFF	TGTGCCAGCAGCCAGTTAGTGGAGATGAACACCGGGGAGCTGTTTTTT
13	-	-	TRBV2	TRBJ1-4	CASSQQGTEKLFF	TGTGCCAGCAGTCAACAGGGAACTGAAAAACTGTTTTTT
16	many	-	TRBV20-1	TRBJ1-4	CSARDVFRATNEKLFF	TGCAGTGCTAGAGATGTTTTCCGTGCAACTAATGAAAAACTGTTTTTT
15	many	-	TRBV6-1	TRBJ1-2	CASSEASQGRYGYTF	TGTGCCAGCAGTGAAGCATCACAAGGACGCTATGGCTACACCTTC
18	many	TRBD1	TRBV5-1	TRBJ1-3	CASSLDWAGGISGNTIYF	TGCGCCAGCAGCTTGGATTGGGCAGGGGGGATCTCTGGAAACACCATATATTTT
15	few	TRBD2	TRBV6-1	TRBJ2-7	CASSPGRASSYEQYF	TGTGCCAGCTCCCCGGGGAGGGCGAGCTCCTACGAGCAGTACTTC
14	many	TRBD1	TRBV7-8	TRBJ2-5	CASSPRQGVTTQYF	TGTGCCAGCAGCCCCCGACAGGGGGTGACGACCCAGTACTTC
14	medium-sized	TRBD1	TRBV6-1	TRBJ2-7	CASSTGTGGYEQYF	TGTGCCAGCAGTACGGGGACAGGGGGCTACGAGCAGTACTTC
13	few	-	TRBV30	TRBJ1-2	CAWSDTGNYGYTF	TGTGCCTGGAGTGACACAGGAAACTATGGCTACACCTTC
19	many	-	TRBV20-1	TRBJ1-1	CSARDRSGQTFKMNTEAFF	TGCAGTGCTAGAGATCGGAGCGGACAGACTTTTAAAATGAACACTGAAGCTTTCTTT
14	-	-	TRBV7-9	TRBJ1-1	CASSLYEGRTEAFF	TGTGCCAGCAGCTTATATGAGGGGAGGACTGAAGCTTTCTTT
15	-	-	TRBV27	TRBJ2-1	CASSAGVVGYNEQFF	TGTGCCAGCAGTGCGGGTGTGGTGGGCTACAATGAGCAGTTCTTC
16	many	TRBD1	TRBV20-1	TRBJ1-1	CSARDLLGTGVPEAFF	TGCAGTGCTAGAGATCTTTTAGGGACAGGGGTCCCTGAAGCTTTCTTT
14	many	-	TRBV10-3	TRBJ1-3	CAISEGSAGNTIYF	TGTGCCATCAGTGAGGGCAGCGCAGGAAACACCATATATTTT
13	medium-sized	TRBD1	TRBV5-1	TRBJ1-1	CASSETGDTEAFF	TGCGCCAGCAGCGAGACAGGGGACACTGAAGCTTTCTTT
13	medium-sized	TRBD1	TRBV20-1	TRBJ1-4	CSARGQGYEKLFF	TGCAGTGCTCGTGGACAGGGATATGAAAAACTGTTTTTT